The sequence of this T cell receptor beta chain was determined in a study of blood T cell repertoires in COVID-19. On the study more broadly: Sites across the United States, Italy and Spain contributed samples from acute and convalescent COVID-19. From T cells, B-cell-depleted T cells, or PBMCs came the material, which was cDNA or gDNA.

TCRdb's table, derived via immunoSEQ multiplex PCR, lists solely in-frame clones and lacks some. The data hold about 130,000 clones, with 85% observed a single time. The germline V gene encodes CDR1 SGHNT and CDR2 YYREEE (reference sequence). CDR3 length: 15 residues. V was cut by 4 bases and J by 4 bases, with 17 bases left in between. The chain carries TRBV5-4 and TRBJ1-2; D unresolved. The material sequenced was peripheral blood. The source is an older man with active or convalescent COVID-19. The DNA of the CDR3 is TGTGCCAGCAGCCTACATAGTGGACGGGGCTATGGCTACACCTTC. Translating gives CASSLHSGRGYGYTF.